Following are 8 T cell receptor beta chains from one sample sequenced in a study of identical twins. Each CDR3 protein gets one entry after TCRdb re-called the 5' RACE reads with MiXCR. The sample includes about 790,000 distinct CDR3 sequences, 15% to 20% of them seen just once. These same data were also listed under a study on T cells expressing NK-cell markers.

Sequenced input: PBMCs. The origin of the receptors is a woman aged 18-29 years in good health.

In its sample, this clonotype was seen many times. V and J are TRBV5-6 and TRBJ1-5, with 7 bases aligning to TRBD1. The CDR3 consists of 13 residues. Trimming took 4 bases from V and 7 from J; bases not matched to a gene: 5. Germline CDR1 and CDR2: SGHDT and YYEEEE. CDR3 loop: CASSLGGSQPQHF. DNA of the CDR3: TGTGCCAGCAGCCTAGGGGGCAGCCAGCCCCAGCATTTT.

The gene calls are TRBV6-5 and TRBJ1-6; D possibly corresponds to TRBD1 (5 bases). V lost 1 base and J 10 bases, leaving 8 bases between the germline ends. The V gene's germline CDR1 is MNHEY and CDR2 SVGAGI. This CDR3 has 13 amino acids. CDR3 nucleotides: TGTGCCAGCAGTTACTTAAGGGACTCACCCCTCCACTTT. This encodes CASSYLRDSPLHF.

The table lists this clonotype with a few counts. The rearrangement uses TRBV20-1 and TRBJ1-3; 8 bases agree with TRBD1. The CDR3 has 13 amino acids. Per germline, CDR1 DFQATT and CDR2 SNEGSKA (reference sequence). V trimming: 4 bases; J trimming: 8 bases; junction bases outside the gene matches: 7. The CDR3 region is CSAKSGGEDTIYF. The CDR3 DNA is TGCAGTGCTAAGTCAGGGGGCGAGGACACCATATATTTT.

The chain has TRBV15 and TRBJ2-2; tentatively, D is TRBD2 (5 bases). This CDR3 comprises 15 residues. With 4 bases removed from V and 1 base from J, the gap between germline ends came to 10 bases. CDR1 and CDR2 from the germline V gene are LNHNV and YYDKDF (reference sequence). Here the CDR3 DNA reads TGTGCCACCAGCACAAGCGGAAGGAACACCGGGGAGCTGTTTTTT. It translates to CATSTSGRNTGELFF.

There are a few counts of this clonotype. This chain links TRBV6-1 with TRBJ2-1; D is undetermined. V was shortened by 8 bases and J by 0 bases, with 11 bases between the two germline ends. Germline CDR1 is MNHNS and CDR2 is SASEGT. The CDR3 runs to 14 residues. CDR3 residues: CASARRASYNEQFF. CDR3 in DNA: TGTGCCAGCGCCCGACGGGCCTCCTACAATGAGCAGTTCTTC.

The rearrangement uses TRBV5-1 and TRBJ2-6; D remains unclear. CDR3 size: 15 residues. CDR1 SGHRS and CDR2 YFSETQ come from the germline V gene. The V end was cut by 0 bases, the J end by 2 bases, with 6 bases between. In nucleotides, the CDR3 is TGCGCCAGCAGCTTGGATGCCCCTGGGGCCAACGTCCTGACTTTC. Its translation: CASSLDAPGANVLTF.

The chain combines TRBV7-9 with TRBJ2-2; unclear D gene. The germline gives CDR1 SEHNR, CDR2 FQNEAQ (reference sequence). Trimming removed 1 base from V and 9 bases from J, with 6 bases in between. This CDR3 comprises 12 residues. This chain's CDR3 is CASSLVIWELFF. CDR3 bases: TGTGCCAGCAGCTTAGTCATCTGGGAGCTGTTTTTT. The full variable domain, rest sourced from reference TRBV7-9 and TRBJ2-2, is DTGVSQNPRHKITKRGQNVTFRCDPISEHNRLYWYRQTLGQGPEFLTYFQNEAQLEKSRLLSDRFSAERPKGSFSTLEIQRTEQGDSAMYLCASSLVIWELFFGEGSRLTVL.

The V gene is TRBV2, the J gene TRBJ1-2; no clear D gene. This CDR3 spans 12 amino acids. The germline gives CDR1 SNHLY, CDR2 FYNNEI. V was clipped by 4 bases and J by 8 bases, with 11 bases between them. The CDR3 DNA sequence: TGTGCCAGCAGTGCCCTCGGGCGAGGCTACACCTTC. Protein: CASSALGRGYTF.